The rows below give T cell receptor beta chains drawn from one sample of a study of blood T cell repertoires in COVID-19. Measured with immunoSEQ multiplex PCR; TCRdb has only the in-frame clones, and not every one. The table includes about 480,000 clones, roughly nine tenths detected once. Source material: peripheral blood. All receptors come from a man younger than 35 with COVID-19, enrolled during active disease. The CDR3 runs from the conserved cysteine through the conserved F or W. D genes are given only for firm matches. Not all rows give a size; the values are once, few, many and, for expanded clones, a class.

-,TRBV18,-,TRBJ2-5,CASSRGPQETQYF,TGTGCCAGCTCGCGGGGTCCACAAGAGACCCAGTACTTC
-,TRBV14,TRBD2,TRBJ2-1,CASSRLAGDINEQFF,TGTGCCAGCAGCCGTCTAGCGGGTGATATCAATGAGCAGTTCTTC
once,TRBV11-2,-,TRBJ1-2,CASSSGQPGYTF,TGTGCCAGCAGCTCAGGACAGCCGGGCTACACCTTC
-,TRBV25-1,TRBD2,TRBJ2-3,CASSGRSLARTTDTQYF,TGTGCCAGCAGTGGACGCTCACTAGCGAGAACCACAGATACGCAGTATTTT
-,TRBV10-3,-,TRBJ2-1,CAISETSARPLGDEQFF,TGTGCCATCAGTGAGACCTCGGCGCGACCGCTCGGGGATGAGCAGTTCTTC
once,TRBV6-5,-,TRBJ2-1,CASSSGHEQFF,TGTGCCAGCAGCTCAGGGCACGAGCAGTTCTTC
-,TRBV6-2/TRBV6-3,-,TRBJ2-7,CASSATVYEQYF,TGTGCCAGCAGCGCGACAGTTTACGAGCAGTACTTC
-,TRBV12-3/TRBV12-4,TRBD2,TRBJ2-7,CASSFREAYEQYF,TGTGCCAGCAGTTTTCGGGAGGCCTACGAGCAGTACTTC
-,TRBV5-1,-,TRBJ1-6,CASSLGQSNSPLHF,TGCGCCAGCAGCTTGGGACAGTCGAATTCACCCCTCCACTTT
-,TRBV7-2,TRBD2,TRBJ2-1,CASSLRLLSLATYNEQFF,TGTGCCAGCAGCTTAAGGCTATTGTCACTAGCGACCTACAATGAGCAGTTCTTC
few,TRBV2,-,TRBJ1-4,CASSVRGGLGEKLFF,TGTGCCAGCAGTGTCAGGGGAGGGCTCGGTGAAAAACTGTTTTTT
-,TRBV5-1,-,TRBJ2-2,CASKYQGAGELFF,TGCGCCAGCAAATATCAAGGGGCCGGGGAGCTGTTTTTT
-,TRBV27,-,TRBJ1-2,CASSPGDKPAGYTF,TGTGCCAGCAGTCCAGGGGATAAACCGGCCGGCTACACCTTC
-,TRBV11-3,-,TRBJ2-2,CASSLFETLTTGELFF,TGTGCCAGCAGCTTATTTGAAACATTAACCACCGGGGAGCTGTTTTTT
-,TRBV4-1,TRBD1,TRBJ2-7,CASSQTPQLTGISHEQYF,TGCGCCAGCAGCCAGACACCCCAATTGACAGGGATAAGCCACGAGCAGTACTTC
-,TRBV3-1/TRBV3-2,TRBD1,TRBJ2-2,CASSQKAWGQGASTGELFF,TGTGCCAGCAGCCAAAAAGCCTGGGGACAGGGGGCGAGCACCGGGGAGCTGTTTTTT
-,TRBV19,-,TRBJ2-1,CASSILRSSYNEQFF,TGTGCCAGTAGTATTCTGAGGAGCTCCTACAATGAGCAGTTCTTC
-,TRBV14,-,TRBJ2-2,CASSHRTRTGELFF,TGTGCCAGCAGCCATCGAACGAGGACCGGGGAGCTGTTTTTT
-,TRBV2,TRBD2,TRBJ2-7,CASSEGLAHYYEQYF,TGTGCCAGCAGTGAAGGACTAGCGCATTACTACGAGCAGTACTTC
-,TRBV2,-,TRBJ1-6,CASRDSSPPLHF,TGTGCCAGCAGGGACAGTAGTCCACCCCTCCACTTT
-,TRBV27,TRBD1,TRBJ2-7,CASSLRGREQYF,TGTGCCAGCAGTTTGAGGGGGCGCGAGCAGTACTTC
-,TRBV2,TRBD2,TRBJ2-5,CASRTGTSEGETQYF,TGTGCCAGCAGGACCGGGACTAGCGAAGGAGAGACCCAGTACTTC
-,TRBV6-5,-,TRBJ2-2,CASSSTATGELFF,TGTGCCAGCAGTAGTACAGCTACCGGGGAGCTGTTTTTT
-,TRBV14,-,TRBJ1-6,CASSQDPSGINSPLHF,TGTGCCAGCAGCCAAGATCCTTCGGGAATTAATTCACCCCTCCACTTT
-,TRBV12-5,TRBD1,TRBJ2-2,CASGLPARPGQGYGELFF,TGTGCTAGTGGTTTGCCCGCCCGACCTGGACAGGGTTACGGGGAGCTGTTTTTT
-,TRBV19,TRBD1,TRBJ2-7,CANRTGLSYEQYF,TGTGCCAACAGGACAGGGTTATCCTACGAGCAGTACTTC
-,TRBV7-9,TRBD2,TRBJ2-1,CASSLGDWSSGTYNEQFF,TGTGCCAGCAGCTTAGGGGACTGGTCTAGCGGAACCTACAATGAGCAGTTCTTC
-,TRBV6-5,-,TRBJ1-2,CASSNAGRLGYGYTF,TGTGCCAGCAGCAACGCGGGACGCCTTGGCTATGGCTACACCTTC
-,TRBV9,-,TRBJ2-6,CASSVRGQSSGANVLTF,TGTGCCAGCAGCGTAAGGGGTCAGAGCTCTGGGGCCAACGTCCTGACTTTC
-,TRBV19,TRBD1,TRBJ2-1,CASTGTDYNEQFF,TGTGCCAGCACCGGGACAGATTACAATGAGCAGTTCTTC
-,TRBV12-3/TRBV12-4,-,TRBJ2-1,CASSPWGDEQFF,TGTGCCAGCAGTCCTTGGGGGGATGAGCAGTTCTTC
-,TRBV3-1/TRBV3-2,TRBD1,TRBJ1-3,CASSQDRGQGSGNTIYF,TGTGCCAGCAGCCAAGATCGGGGACAGGGCTCTGGAAACACCATATATTTT
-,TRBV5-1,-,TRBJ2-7,CASSSSQGNEQYF,TGCGCCAGCAGCTCGTCTCAGGGGAACGAGCAGTACTTC
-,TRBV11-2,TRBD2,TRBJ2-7,CASSLTSGSYEQYF,TGTGCCAGCAGCTTAACTAGCGGTTCCTACGAGCAGTACTTC
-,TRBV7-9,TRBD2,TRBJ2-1,CASSLGTSVFYNEQFF,TGTGCCAGCAGCTTAGGGACTAGCGTTTTCTACAATGAGCAGTTCTTC
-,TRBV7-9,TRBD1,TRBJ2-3,CASSLGTGSRGTQYF,TGTGCCAGCAGCTTAGGGACAGGGTCAAGGGGTACGCAGTATTTT
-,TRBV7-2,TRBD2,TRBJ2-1,CASSPTSGRSHEQFF,TGTGCCAGCAGCCCAACTAGCGGGAGATCTCATGAGCAGTTCTTC
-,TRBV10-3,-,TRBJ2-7,CAISDELAPYEQYF,TGTGCCATCAGTGATGAGCTAGCGCCCTACGAGCAGTACTTC
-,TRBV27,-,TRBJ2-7,CASSQGVSYEQYF,TGTGCCAGCAGCCAAGGGGTTTCCTACGAGCAGTACTTC
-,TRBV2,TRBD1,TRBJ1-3,CASSVQGAGGNTIYF,TGTGCCAGCAGCGTACAGGGGGCAGGTGGAAACACCATATATTTT
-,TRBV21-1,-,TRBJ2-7,CASSSTYYEQYF,TGTGCCAGCAGCTCAACCTACTACGAGCAGTACTTC
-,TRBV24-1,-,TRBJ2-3,CATSAWGRTDTQYF,TGTGCCACCAGTGCGTGGGGGCGCACAGATACGCAGTATTTT
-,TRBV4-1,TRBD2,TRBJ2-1,CASSHGTSGSLNEQFF,TGCGCCAGCAGCCACGGGACTAGCGGGAGTTTAAATGAGCAGTTCTTC
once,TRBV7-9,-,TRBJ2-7,CASSGDSPKQYF,TGTGCCAGCAGTGGAGACAGCCCTAAGCAGTACTTC
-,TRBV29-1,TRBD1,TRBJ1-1,CSANRGNTEAFF,TGCAGCGCGAACAGGGGGAACACTGAAGCTTTCTTT
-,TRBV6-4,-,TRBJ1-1,CASSDSSAGRTEAFF,TGTGCCAGCAGTGACTCGAGCGCAGGGCGCACTGAAGCTTTCTTT
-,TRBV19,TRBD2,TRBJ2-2,CASSMGSGGQNTGELFF,TGTGCCAGTAGTATGGGTAGCGGGGGCCAAAACACCGGGGAGCTGTTTTTT